This T cell receptor (beta chain) came from a study of identical twins. The CDR3 loop spans 14 amino acids. With 5 bases removed from V and 3 bases from J, the gap between germline ends came to 13 bases. Study outcomes and limitations: Alpha sequences out of frame and shared by twins had excess low generation probability.

TCRdb passed the 5' RACE reads through MiXCR, listing each CDR3 protein once. The data contain 310,000 or so distinct CDR3 sequences, under 9.5% of them seen just once; the ten biggest clones take up less than 2.5%. Note on this clonotype: The target antigen is unknown.

A further study also used this sample, focusing on yellow fever vaccine responses in identical twins.

This receptor was identified in a woman between 18 and 29 years old in good health. This chain connects TRBV12-3 or TRBV12-4 to TRBJ2-5; D might be TRBD1 (6 bases). Sequencing used memory (CD45RO+) T cells sorted from blood. CDR3 sequence reads: CASSMGAEKETQYF. Written as DNA, the CDR3 is TGTGCCAGCAGTATGGGGGCTGAAAAAGAGACCCAGTACTTC.